This TCR beta chain was documented in a study of shared clonotypes between healthy human individuals (dated by TCRdb to about 2020). In terms of the full investigation: A couple of women and a few men aged 18 to 49 years were included in the cohort. Leukapheresis yielded between about 0.9 and 9 billion PBMCs per donor. To increase sequencing depth and limit assay-specific biases, different laboratories used diverse techniques to prepare libraries and sequence TCR repertoires. To estimate repertoire size and how much clonotypes are shared between individuals, the study performed deep sequencing of blood TCR repertoires from five healthy adults. For each donor, CD4 naive and CD4 memory were each run on three plates, CD8 naive on two plates, and CD8 memory on one plate. Overall study results and their limits: Rarefaction of sorted-subset datasets indicated incomplete sequencing despite the large sequencing depth. Compared with non-shared clonotypes, the clonotypes found in all four sorted-subset donors had higher generation probabilities. Larger estimated clonotype richness was generally found for naive subsets than for memory subsets. Only blood was sampled, and tissue TCR repertoires likely differ from those in blood. Because the study included only a small number of donors, the genetic and exposure-history diversity represented was limited. Based on pairwise subsampling, the degree of clonotype sharing among donors was expected to be affected by sequencing depth. When a handful of donors were compared, the shared fraction of clonotypes was about 5.2% for naive CD4, roughly 3.4% for naive CD8, about 2.4% for memory CD4, and 0.35% to 0.5% for memory CD8.

For CDR1 and CDR2, the germline V gene lists SGHRS and YFSETQ. The CDR3 contains 16 residues, cysteine and phenylalanine counted. The retained sequence is limited to the CDR3, 48 bases, with the frame set at the first base. Unmatched junction bases come to 6, with V trimmed by 0 bases and J by 4 bases. Comment on this clone: No antigen is known for it. No much larger clone is present one base from it, and per-base qualities are unavailable. The same CDR3 can be traced to other DNA sequences in this sample.

TCR CDR3 regions were amplified from genomic DNA by multiplex PCR using the deep immunoSEQ assay. For each cell subset, the extracted genomic DNA was distributed evenly across all wells of several immunoSEQ 96-well plates, and each plate served as one replicate. For sorted subsets, each replicate PCR was loaded with around 220 ng genomic DNA, equivalent to 30,000 to 35,000 T cell genomes. The purified libraries were quantified using a Qubit 3.0 fluorometer, sized with a Bioanalyzer 2100, and then quantified again using the KAPA Library Quantification kit. A separate single-read 150-cycle Illumina NextSeq 550 flow cell was used to sequence each immunoSEQ 96-well plate. As for the authors' bioinformatics: The immunoSEQ output contained only junctional sequences without quality scores, so filtering could not match that applied to full-length reads. To assign V/J genes and CDR3, sequences were annotated using PyIR, a Python wrapper for IgBLAST v1.9, with IMGT germline references. Reads were filtered out if the reads had weak V/J assignments (E-value above 1e-6), no CDR3, stop codons, out-of-frame junctions, or ambiguous translated residues. V3J clonotypes were defined as sequences sharing the same inferred V gene, J gene, and CDR3 amino acid sequence. Percentage overlap between repertoires was computed as shared unique clonotypes divided by the size of the smaller repertoire. Repertoire richness was assessed with RTK rarefaction, the Chao1 estimator, and Recon v2.1 estimates of unobserved clonotypes. For all TCRbeta clonotypes obtained by the gDNA method from a handful of donors, generation probabilities were computed with OLGA. TCRdb provides this immuneACCESS table in a form limited to in-frame rearrangements. Some clones are lacking; in checked studies, under half of them reflect an unresolved V gene, and why the rest are absent is not known. V, J and clone size reflect that table, while D and trimming were determined from the DNA. The sample table lists about 2.1 million clones, 80% to 95% of them with a count of one. The top ten hold 1.5% to 2% of the sample.

CD8 naive samples were CD45RO-negative cells positively selected for CCR7, giving a CD45RA+CCR7+ population that excluded TemRA cells. Healthy HIV-negative adults with no recently reported acute infections or vaccinations were included as donors. Every donor was a Caucasian adult living in Nashville, Tennessee, USA. After blood collection by leukapheresis, PBMCs were isolated using Ficoll-Histopaque density gradient centrifugation and then cryopreserved in the vapor phase of liquid nitrogen. Purity and quantity of every magnetically sorted T cell population were checked by analytical flow cytometry. From each sorted fraction, genomic DNA was isolated and quantified by UV absorbance on a Nanodrop 2000c.

Sequenced sample: naive CD8+ T cells from PBMCs. The intended sense of this specimen's cell subset or site label: CD45RA+CCR7+. The chain uses TRBV5-1 and TRBJ2-5; 10 bases in the junction line up with TRBD2. The receptor was isolated from a man between 18 and 35 years old in good health. Some clones in this sample may be carry-over from other donors' samples. The CDR3 loop reads CASSLALAGVGETQYF. The DNA is TGCGCCAGCAGCTTGGCCCTAGCGGGAGTAGGAGAGACCCAGTACTTC.